This T cell receptor (beta chain) was identified in a study of T cells in localized non-small cell lung cancer. This clone was seen a few times. Its antigen is as yet unknown. The CDR3 contains 16 residues. The V gene lost 5 bases and the J gene lost 3 bases, with 19 bases spanning the gap. Germline CDR1 and CDR2: SGHVS and FQNEAQ. The study's findings and limits: Longer overall survival associated with higher blood T cell density; shorter survival with higher adjacent-lung clonality. It remains possible that heterogeneity exists, since only one tumor region was sequenced. Exceeding tumor, uninvolved adjacent lung had the highest T cell clonality. Adjacent lung was found to contain a median approximately 60 of the top 100 tumor clones.

The repertoire was sequenced with immunoSEQ multiplex PCR; TCRdb's copy has only in-frame clones and lacks some. The sample comprises around 26,000 clones, roughly 90% of which are singletons, and about 3% rests with the top ten. The source is a woman aged 18-49 years with stage I lung adenocarcinoma. The sample here was peripheral blood, taken before any cancer treatment. This chain links TRBV7-8 with TRBJ1-1, with D possibly TRBD1 on 6 matching bases. CDR3: CASSPITTGSYTEAFF. The CDR3 region has the DNA TGTGCCAGCAGCCCAATTACCACAGGGTCGTACACTGAAGCTTTCTTT.